This TCR beta chain was observed in a study of response to subunit inactivated influenza vaccine. Findings and caveats of the study: The authors proposed limited new T cell recruitment per seasonal influenza vaccination.

TCRdb called the RT-PCR reads again in MiXCR, with one record for every CDR3 protein. The profile shows approximately 530,000 distinct CDR3 sequences, less than 8% of them singletons. Concerning this clonotype itself: Its target is not known.

The V gene end was trimmed by 6 bases and the J gene end by 4 bases; junction bases not matched to a gene: 8. Germline CDR1 and CDR2: MNHNS and SASEGT. The length of the CDR3 is 15 residues. The sequence was obtained from a man aged 50 to 69 who received an inactivated influenza vaccine. The chain employs TRBV6-1 and TRBJ2-1, with 8 positions matching TRBD2. The sequenced sample was PBMCs from blood, obtained around 25 months after vaccination. The CDR3 sequence: CASRRGLVLYNEQFF. The DNA for the CDR3 is TGTGCCAGCAGAAGGGGACTAGTTTTATACAATGAGCAGTTCTTC.